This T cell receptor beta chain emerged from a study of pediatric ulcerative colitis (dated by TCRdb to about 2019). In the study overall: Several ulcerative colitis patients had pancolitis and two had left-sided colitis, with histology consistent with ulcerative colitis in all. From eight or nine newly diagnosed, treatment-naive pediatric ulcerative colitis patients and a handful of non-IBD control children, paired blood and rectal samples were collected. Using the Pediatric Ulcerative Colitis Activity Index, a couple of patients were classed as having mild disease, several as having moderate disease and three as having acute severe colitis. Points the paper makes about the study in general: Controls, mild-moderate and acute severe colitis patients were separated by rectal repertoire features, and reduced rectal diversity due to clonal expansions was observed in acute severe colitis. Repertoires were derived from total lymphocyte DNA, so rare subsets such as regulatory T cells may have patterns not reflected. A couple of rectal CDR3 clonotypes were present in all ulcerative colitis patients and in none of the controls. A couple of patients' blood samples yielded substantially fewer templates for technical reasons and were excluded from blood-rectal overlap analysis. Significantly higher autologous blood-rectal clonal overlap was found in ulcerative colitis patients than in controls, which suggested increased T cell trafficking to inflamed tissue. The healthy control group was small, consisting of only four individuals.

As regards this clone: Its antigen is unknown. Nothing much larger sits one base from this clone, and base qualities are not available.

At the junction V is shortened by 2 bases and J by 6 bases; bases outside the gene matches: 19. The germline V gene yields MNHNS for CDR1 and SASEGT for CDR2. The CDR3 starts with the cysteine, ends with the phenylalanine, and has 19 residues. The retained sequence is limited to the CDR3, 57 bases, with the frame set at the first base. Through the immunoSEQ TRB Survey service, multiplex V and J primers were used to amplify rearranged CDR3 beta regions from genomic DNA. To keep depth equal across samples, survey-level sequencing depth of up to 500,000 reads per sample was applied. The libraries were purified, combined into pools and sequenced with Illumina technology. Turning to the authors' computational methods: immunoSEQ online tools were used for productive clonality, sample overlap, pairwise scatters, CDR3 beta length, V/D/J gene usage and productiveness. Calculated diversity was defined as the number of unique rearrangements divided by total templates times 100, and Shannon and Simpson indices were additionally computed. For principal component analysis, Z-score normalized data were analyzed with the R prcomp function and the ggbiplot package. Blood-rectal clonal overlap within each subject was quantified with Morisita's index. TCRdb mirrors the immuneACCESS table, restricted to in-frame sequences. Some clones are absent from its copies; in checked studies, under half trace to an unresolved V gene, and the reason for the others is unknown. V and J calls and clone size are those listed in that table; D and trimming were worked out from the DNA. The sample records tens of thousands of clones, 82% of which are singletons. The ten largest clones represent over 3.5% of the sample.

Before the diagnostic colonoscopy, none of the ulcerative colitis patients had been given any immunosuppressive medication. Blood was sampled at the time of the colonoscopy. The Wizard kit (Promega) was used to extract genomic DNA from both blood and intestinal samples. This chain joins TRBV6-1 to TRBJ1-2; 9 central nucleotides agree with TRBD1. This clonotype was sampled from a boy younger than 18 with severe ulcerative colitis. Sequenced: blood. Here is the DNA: TGTGCCAGCAGTGAAAGTTGTAAGTATAACAGGGGGCGATCCCATGGCTACACCTTC. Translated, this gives CASSESCKYNRGRSHGYTF.